These T cell receptor beta chains were read from a single sample in a study of blood T cell repertoires in COVID-19. Profiling relied on immunoSEQ multiplex PCR, and the TCRdb table lists in-frame clones only, not all of them. The data hold approximately 110,000 clones, with about 81% observed a single time. Material: peripheral blood. Receptor source: a man between 65 and 80 years old with acute or convalescent COVID-19. CDR3s leave out the opening cysteine and the closing phenylalanine or tryptophan. The size entry is marked missing in some rows and otherwise reads once, few, many or a size class.

j_call,v_call,clone_size,cdr3_aa
TRBJ1-5,TRBV19,once,ASSISTGGQPQH
TRBJ2-7,TRBV30,.,AWSPTGTTTYEQY
TRBJ2-1,TRBV6-4,.,ASSDADSAGFNEQF
TRBJ2-5,TRBV6-1,.,ASSDTGLTETQY
TRBJ2-7,TRBV4-2,.,ASSQERGGSYEQY
TRBJ2-3,TRBV10-2,.,ASSDSVLAASTDTQY
TRBJ2-4,TRBV24-1,.,ATSDRQGHIQY
TRBJ2-7,TRBV20-1,.,SAQGVEQY
TRBJ1-5,TRBV9,.,ASSVGLDSNQPQH
TRBJ2-3,TRBV3-1/TRBV3-2,once,ASSQAGDRFPDTQY